The clone carrying this T cell receptor (beta chain) was found once. The antigen is unknown. The CDR3 is 14 amino acids. Looked up from germline, CDR1 is LGHDT and CDR2 is YNNKEL (reference sequence). Trimming removed 0 bases from V and 4 bases from J, with 9 bases in between. Profiled with immunoSEQ multiplex PCR; TCRdb holds only in-frame clones, not every one. The sample contains about 140,000 clones, just over 90% of which appear only once. These data belong to a study of T cell responses to AZD1222 COVID-19 vaccine. Findings and caveats of the study: Unmutated variant regions are reportedly the target of nearly half of TCRs that are spike-specific. Scientists sampled the repertoires only once the peak T cell response had passed. Donors, mostly white British, included more females; clonal diversity was possibly underestimated.

The V and J genes are TRBV3-1 (or the pseudogene TRBV3-2) and TRBJ1-2, with D maybe TRBD1 (5 bases). The receptor comes from an adult who received the AZD1222 COVID-19 vaccine. Specimen: peripheral blood, collected 28 days after the second AZD1222 dose. The CDR3 DNA is TGTGCCAGCAGCCAAGATCTAACAGGCTATGGCTACACCTTC. Its protein is CASSQDLTGYGYTF.